This T cell receptor (beta chain) derives from a study of blood T cell repertoires in COVID-19. Background on the study: Researchers got acute and convalescent COVID-19 samples from the United States, Italy and Spain. PBMCs, B-cell-depleted T cells, or T cells were the source of the cDNA or gDNA that made up the material.

In the study's own analysis: It was from reference gene primer amplification that nucleated cell counts were estimated. TCRdb's table, derived via immunoSEQ multiplex PCR, lists solely in-frame clones and lacks some. That table furnishes V, J and clone size, whereas the DNA furnished D and trimming. The sample holds 90,000 to 100,000 clones, 65% to 90% seen once. The source material was peripheral blood. The clonotype was recovered from a man older than 75 with acute or convalescent COVID-19.

The chain's CDR3 is CASSLAGAASISYNEQFF. CDR3 sequence (DNA): TGTGCCAGCAGCTTGGCCGGAGCAGCCTCAATCTCCTACAATGAGCAGTTCTTC. V usage is TRBV13 and J usage is TRBJ2-1; D unclear. CDR1 PRHDT and CDR2 FYEKMQ come from the germline V gene (reference sequence). The CDR3 consists of 18 residues. V was shortened by 3 bases and J by 0 bases, with 18 bases between the two germline ends.